This TCR beta chain was sequenced in a study of control samples from healthy donors and cancer patients. The method was immunoSEQ multiplex PCR; TCRdb's version includes in-frame clones alone and lacks a portion of them. The top ten hold roughly 0.64% of the sample, which has more than 150,000 clones, approximately 90% seen once. Germline CDR1 SGHVS, CDR2 FNYEAQ. After removal of 1 base from V and 1 base from J, the junction contained 1 base not matched to a gene. The CDR3 has 14 amino acids. The gene calls are TRBV7-6 and TRBJ2-7; 7 bases match TRBD1. What was sequenced was blood. This receptor was identified in a young woman in good health. The CDR3 region has the DNA TGTGCCAGCAGCTTAGGGGGACAGTCCTACGAGCAGTACTTC. It specifies CASSLGGQSYEQYF. Complete variable domain (other parts from reference TRBV7-6 and TRBJ2-7): GAGVSQSPRYKVTKRGQDVALRCDPISGHVSLYWYRQALGQGPEFLTYFNYEAQQDKSGLPNDRFSAERPEGSISTLTIQRTEQRDSAMYRCASSLGGQSYEQYFGPGTRLTVT.